Presented here are 9 T cell receptor beta chains from one specimen sequenced in a study of PD-1 and CTLA-4 blockade in melanoma. Here immunoSEQ multiplex PCR was the method, and the copy in TCRdb shows in-frame clones only, minus some. This sample yields 25,000 to 35,000 clones, of which about 88% are seen a single time; around 7.8% belongs to the top ten. The sample consisted of CD8+ T cells from peripheral blood, taken before anti-PD-1 treatment. The receptors were gathered from a human donor with melanoma.

The V and J genes are TRBV12-3 or TRBV12-4 and TRBJ1-2; the D is unclear. The ends were cut back, 7 bases at V and 4 bases at J, with 7 bases in the middle. The CDR3 extends over 11 amino acids. CDR3 loop: CASTPGYGYTF. The CDR3 nucleotides are TGTGCCAGCACCCCAGGCTATGGCTACACCTTC.

The chain carries TRBV4-1 and TRBJ2-7; D not certain. The CDR3 covers 13 residues. V lost 1 base, J lost 3 bases, and 7 bases lay in between. CDR1 is MGHRA, CDR2 YSYEKL, per germline. CDR3 in amino acids: CASSQGDGYEQYF. The CDR3 nucleotides are TGCGCCAGCAGCCAAGGCGACGGCTACGAGCAGTACTTC.

The chain carries TRBV13 and TRBJ1-2; D call uncertain. The CDR3 sequence is 14 residues long. The V gene lost 5 bases and the J gene lost 2 bases, with 12 bases spanning the gap. The germline gives CDR1 PRHDT, CDR2 FYEKMQ (reference sequence). In DNA, the CDR3 is TGTGCCAGCAGCCTATGGACGGAAAACTATGGCTACACCTTC. This sequence encodes CASSLWTENYGYTF.

The CDR3 region is CASSFGTVEAFF. DNA for the CDR3: TGTGCCAGCAGCTTCGGGACAGTTGAAGCTTTCTTT. The J gene is TRBJ1-1, the V gene TRBV7-9, with 7 bases that match TRBD1. The junction had 2 bases not matched to a gene; V was cut back by 3 bases and J by 7 bases. CDR1 is SEHNR and CDR2 is FQNEAQ in the germline V gene (reference sequence). This CDR3 comprises 12 residues.

This sequence joins TRBV27 and TRBJ1-5, with D hard to call. V lost 5 bases to trimming and J lost 2 bases, with 7 bases between them. The CDR3 extends over 13 amino acids. Germline V gene lookup returns CDR1 MNHEY and CDR2 SMNVEV (reference sequence). The CDR3 DNA sequence: TGTGCCAGCAGTCCCCTAGGCAATCAGCCCCAGCATTTT. This gives the protein CASSPLGNQPQHF.

This clone was seen a few times. The chain is built from TRBV11-2 and TRBJ2-7; D unclear. The CDR3 is made up of 16 amino acids. Per the germline V gene, CDR1 is SGHAT and CDR2 is FQNNGV. The ends were cut back, 1 base at V and 2 bases at J, with 15 bases in the middle. The CDR3 coding sequence is TGTGCCAGCAGCTTAGTTTCCGGGTTGGGTGCCTACGAGCAGTACTTC. It specifies CASSLVSGLGAYEQYF.

The chain combines TRBV5-1 with TRBJ2-4; no clear D gene. Germline loops: CDR1 SGHRS, CDR2 YFSETQ. Trimming shortened V by 0 bases and J by 6 bases, and 4 bases separated the two germline ends. CDR3 length: 12 residues. CDR3 region: CASSLESNIQYF. The CDR3 nucleotides read TGCGCCAGCAGCTTGGAGTCAAACATTCAGTACTTC.

This chain uses TRBV30 with TRBJ2-1, with no clear D. The V gene lost 5 bases and the J gene lost 8 bases, with 13 bases spanning the gap. CDR1 is GTSNPN and CDR2 is SVGIG in the germline V gene (reference sequence). The CDR3 has 12 residues. The CDR3 spells CAWAPLGDEQFF. In nucleotides, the CDR3 is TGTGCCTGGGCCCCCTTAGGAGATGAGCAGTTCTTC.

The chain combines TRBV9 with TRBJ2-6; 7 bases align to TRBD1. The CDR3 loop spans 16 amino acids. Germline loops: CDR1 SGDLS, CDR2 YYNGEE. V shed 3 bases and J 2 bases; nucleotides not matched to a gene: 5. CDR3 bases: TGTGCCAGCAGCGCCGCGACAGGGCCTGGGGCCAACGTCCTGACTTTC. This sequence encodes CASSAATGPGANVLTF.